The source of this T cell receptor (beta chain) is a study of blood T cell repertoires in COVID-19. About the research overall: The study drew acute and convalescent COVID-19 samples from the United States, Italy and Spain. PBMCs, B-cell-depleted T cells, or T cells provided the cDNA or gDNA that made up the material.

The V and J ends lost 1 base and 5 bases, in that order; junction bases with no gene match: 3. Germline V gene sequence: CDR1 SGHDT, CDR2 YYEEEE. This CDR3 has 14 residues. Under the authors' procedure: Scientists estimated how many nucleated cells there were by amplifying reference gene primers. The repertoire was sequenced with immunoSEQ multiplex PCR; TCRdb's copy has only in-frame clones and lacks some. That table is the source of V, J and clone size, and D and trimming were worked out from the DNA. The data show some 210,000 clones, 65% to 85% seen once. This clone was seen more than once but under ten times.

The receptor was isolated from a man in his fifties or sixties with active or convalescent COVID-19. The chain employs TRBV5-6 and TRBJ1-1, with 9 positions matching TRBD1. The material sequenced was peripheral blood. This chain's CDR3 is CASSLPTGGTEAFF. CDR3 in DNA: TGTGCCAGCAGCTTGCCGACAGGGGGGACTGAAGCTTTCTTT.